This T cell receptor (beta chain) was documented in a study of CD8+ T cells in alopecia areata. Sequencing templates came from extracted RNA that was reverse transcribed into cDNA. Produced via immunoSEQ multiplex PCR; TCRdb's table is partial and in-frame only. The sample gives 200,000 or so clones, roughly 57% of which show up once; just over 0.45% is in the top ten. Researchers picked out CD4+ and CD8+ T cells from PBMCs by sorting. The germline CDR1 and CDR2 sequences are SQVTM and ANQGSEA. CDR3 length equals 11 residues. Trimming removed 5 bases from V and 4 bases from J, with 8 bases in between.

The genes are TRBV29-1 and TRBJ1-1; D ambiguous. The specimen was CD4+ T cells sorted from blood, collected at week 0. This sequence originates from a human donor with alopecia areata. The CDR3 DNA is TGCAGCGTTATGAGAGGCACTGAAGCTTTCTTT. Protein product: CSVMRGTEAFF.